The 5 T cell receptor beta chains below were found in one sample sequenced in a study of OX40 agonist ivuxolimab in advanced cancers. Using immunoSEQ multiplex PCR, the repertoire was profiled, and TCRdb retains in-frame clones only, with some absent. The table has about 77,000 clones, around nine tenths seen once. The specimen comprised CD4+ or CD8+ T cells sorted from blood, sampled in a trial of the OX40 agonist ivuxolimab. These receptor sequences come from an adult with an advanced solid tumor such as melanoma, head and neck, liver or kidney cancer.

This clone was seen only once. The genes are TRBV10-1 and TRBJ2-7, with D tentatively TRBD1 (5 bases). V lost 4 bases to trimming and J lost 7 bases, with 20 bases between them. The CDR3 extends over 15 amino acids. Germline V CDR1 and CDR2: WNHNN, SYGVQD (reference sequence). CDR3 sequence: CASSGSGARGSEQYF. The CDR3 region has the DNA TGCGCCAGCAGTGGGAGTGGGGCCCGTGGTTCGGAGCAGTACTTC.

This clone was counted once. The chain has TRBV20-1 and TRBJ2-1; 7 bases align to TRBD2. Trimming cost V 6 bases and J 8 bases; bases outside gene matches: 4. Germline CDR1 is DFQATT and CDR2 is SNEGSKA (reference sequence). This CDR3 is 11 amino acids long. CDR3 residues: CSATRGDEQFF. In DNA, the CDR3 is TGCAGTGCCACTCGGGGGGATGAGCAGTTCTTC.

This clone appeared a few times. The CDR3 region has the DNA TGTGCCAGCAGCTATCACGACAGGAGGGGCGGGGAGCTGTTTTTT. It yields the protein CASSYHDRRGGELFF. The chain joins TRBV7-2 to TRBJ2-2; D tentatively fits TRBD1 or TRBD2 (6 bases each). CDR1 and CDR2 (germline): SGHTA, FQGNSA. V gave up 4 bases and J gave up 7 bases, with 16 bases separating them. This CDR3 comprises 15 residues.

This clone occurred once. The chain employs TRBV11-2 and TRBJ2-1; D may correspond to TRBD1 or TRBD2 (5 bases each). CDR3 length equals 14 residues. From germline, CDR1 is SGHAT and CDR2 FQNNGV. Trimming removed 3 bases at V and 5 bases at J, with 11 bases between. The CDR3 loop reads CASSFRDPDNEQFF. CDR3 DNA sequence: TGTGCCAGCAGCTTCCGGGACCCAGACAATGAGCAGTTCTTC.

The rearrangement links TRBV29-1 to TRBJ2-1; 9 positions match TRBD1. Trimming at V came to 7 bases and at J to 0 bases, leaving 7 bases not matched to a gene. The CDR3 runs to 15 residues. The germline V gene has CDR1 SQVTM and CDR2 ANQGSEA. The CDR3 nucleotides are TGCAGCGCCCGAACAGGGGGCCTCTCCTACAATGAGCAGTTCTTC. This codes for CSARTGGLSYNEQFF.